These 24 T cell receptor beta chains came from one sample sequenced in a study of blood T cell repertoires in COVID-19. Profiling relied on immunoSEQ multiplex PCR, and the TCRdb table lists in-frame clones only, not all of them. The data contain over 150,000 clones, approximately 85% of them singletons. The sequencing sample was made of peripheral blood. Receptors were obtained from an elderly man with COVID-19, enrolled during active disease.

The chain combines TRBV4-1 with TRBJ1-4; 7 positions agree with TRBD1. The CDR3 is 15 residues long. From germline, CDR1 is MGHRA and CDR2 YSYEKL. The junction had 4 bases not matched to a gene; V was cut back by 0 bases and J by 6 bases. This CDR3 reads CASSQDAQGDEKLFF. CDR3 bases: TGCGCCAGCAGCCAAGATGCCCAGGGGGATGAAAAACTGTTTTTT.

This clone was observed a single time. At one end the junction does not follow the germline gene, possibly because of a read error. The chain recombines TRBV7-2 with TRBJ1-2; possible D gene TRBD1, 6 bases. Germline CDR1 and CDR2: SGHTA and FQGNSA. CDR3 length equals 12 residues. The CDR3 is CASSLDPAGANF. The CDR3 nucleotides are TGTGCCAGCAGCCTAGATCCCGCAGGGGCCAACTTC.

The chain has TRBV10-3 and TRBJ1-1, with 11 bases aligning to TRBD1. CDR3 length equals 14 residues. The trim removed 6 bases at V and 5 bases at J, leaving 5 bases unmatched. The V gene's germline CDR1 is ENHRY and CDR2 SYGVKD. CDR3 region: CAIRDRGPKTEAFF. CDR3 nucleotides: TGTGCCATCAGGGACAGGGGGCCGAAGACTGAAGCTTTCTTT.

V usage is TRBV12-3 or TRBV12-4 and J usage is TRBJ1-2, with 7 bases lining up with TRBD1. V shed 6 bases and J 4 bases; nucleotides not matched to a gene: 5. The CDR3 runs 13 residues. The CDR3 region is CASRPQGSYGYTF. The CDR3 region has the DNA TGTGCCAGCAGGCCACAGGGGAGCTATGGCTACACCTTC.

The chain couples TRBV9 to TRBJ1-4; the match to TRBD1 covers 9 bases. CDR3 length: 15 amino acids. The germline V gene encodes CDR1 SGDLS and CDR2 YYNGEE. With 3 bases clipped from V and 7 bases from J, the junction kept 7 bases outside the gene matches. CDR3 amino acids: CASSASQGASEKLFF. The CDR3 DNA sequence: TGTGCCAGCAGCGCCTCACAGGGGGCGAGTGAAAAACTGTTTTTT.

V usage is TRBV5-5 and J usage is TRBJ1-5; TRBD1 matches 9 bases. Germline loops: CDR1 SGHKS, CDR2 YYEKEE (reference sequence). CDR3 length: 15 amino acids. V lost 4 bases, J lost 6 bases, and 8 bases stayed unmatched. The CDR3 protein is CASSRGTGKSQPQHF. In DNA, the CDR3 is TGTGCCAGCAGCAGGGGGACAGGGAAAAGTCAGCCCCAGCATTTT.

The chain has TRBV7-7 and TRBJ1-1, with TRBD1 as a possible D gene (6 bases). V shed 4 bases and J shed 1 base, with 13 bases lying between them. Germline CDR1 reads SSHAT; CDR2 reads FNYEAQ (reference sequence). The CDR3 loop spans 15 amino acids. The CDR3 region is CASSSLTGKNTEAFF. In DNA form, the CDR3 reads TGTGCCAGCAGCTCATTGACAGGAAAGAACACTGAAGCTTTCTTT.

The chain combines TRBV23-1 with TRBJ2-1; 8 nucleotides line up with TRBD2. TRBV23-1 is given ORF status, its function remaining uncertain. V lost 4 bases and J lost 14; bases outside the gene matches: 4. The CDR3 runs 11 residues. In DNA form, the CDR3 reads TGCGCCAGCAGTCCCTTCGGGGGGGAGTTCTTC. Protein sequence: CASSPFGGEFF.

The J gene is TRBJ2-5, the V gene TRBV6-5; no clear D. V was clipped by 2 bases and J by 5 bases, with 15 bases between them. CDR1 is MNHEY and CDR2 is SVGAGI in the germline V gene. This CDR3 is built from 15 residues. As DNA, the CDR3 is TGTGCCAGCAGTTACACTCCCGGGTGGTGGGAGACCCAGTACTTC. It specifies CASSYTPGWWETQYF.

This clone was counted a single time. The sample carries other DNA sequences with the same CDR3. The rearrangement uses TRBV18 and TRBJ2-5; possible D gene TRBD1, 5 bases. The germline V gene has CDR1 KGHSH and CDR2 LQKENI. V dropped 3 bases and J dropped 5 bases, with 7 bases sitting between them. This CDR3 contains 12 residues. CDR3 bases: TGTGCCAGCTCACCCTACAGGGAGACCCAGTACTTC. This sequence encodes CASSPYRETQYF.

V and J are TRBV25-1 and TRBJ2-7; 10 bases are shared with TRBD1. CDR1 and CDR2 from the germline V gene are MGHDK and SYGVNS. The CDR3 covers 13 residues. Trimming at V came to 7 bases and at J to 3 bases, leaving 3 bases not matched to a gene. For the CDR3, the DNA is TGTGCCAGCATCGGGACAGGGGACTACGAGCAGTACTTC. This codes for CASIGTGDYEQYF.

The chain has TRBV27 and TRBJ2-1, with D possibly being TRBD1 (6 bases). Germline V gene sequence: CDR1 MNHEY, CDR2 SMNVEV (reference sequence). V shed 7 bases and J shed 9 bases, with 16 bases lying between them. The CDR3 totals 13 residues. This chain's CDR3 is CASKKGDYGEQFF. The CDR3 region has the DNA TGTGCCAGCAAAAAGGGGGATTACGGTGAGCAGTTCTTC.

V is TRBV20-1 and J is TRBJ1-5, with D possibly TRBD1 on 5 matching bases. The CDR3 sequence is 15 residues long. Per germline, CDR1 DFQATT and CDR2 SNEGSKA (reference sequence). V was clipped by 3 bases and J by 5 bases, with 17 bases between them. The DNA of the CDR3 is TGCAGTGCTAGTCAAGGGTACTGGGGCGATCAGCCCCAGCATTTT. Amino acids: CSASQGYWGDQPQHF.

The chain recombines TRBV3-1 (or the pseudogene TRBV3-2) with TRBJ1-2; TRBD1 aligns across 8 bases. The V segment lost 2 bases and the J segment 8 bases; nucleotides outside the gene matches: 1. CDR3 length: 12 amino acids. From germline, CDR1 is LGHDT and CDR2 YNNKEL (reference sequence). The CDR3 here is CASSQPGGGYTF. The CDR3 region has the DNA TGTGCCAGCAGCCAACCAGGGGGCGGCTACACCTTC.

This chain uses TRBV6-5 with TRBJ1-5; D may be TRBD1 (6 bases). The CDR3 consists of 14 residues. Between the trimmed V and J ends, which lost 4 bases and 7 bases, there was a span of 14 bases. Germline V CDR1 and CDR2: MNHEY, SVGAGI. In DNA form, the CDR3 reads TGTGCCAGCAGTTTACAGGGTAAGGGCCAGCCCCAGCATTTT. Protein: CASSLQGKGQPQHF.

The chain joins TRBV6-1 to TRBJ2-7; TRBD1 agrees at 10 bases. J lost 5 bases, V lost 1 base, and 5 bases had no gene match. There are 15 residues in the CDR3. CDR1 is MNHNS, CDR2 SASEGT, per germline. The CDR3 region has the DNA TGTGCCAGCAGTGAAGATGGGACAGGGGCGGACGAGCAGTACTTC. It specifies CASSEDGTGADEQYF.

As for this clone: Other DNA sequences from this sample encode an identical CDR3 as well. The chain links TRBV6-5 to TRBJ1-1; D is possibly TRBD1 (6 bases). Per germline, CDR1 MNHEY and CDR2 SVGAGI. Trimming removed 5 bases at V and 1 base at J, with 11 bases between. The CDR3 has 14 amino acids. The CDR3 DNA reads TGTGCCAGCAGTAGGGGGACGGAGAACACTGAAGCTTTCTTT. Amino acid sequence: CASSRGTENTEAFF.

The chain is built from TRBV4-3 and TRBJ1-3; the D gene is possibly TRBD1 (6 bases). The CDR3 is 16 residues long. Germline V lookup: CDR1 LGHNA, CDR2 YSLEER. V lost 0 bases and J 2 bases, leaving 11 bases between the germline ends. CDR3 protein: CASSQDLAGAGNTIYF. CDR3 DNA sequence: TGCGCCAGCAGCCAAGATCTGGCAGGGGCTGGAAACACCATATATTTT.

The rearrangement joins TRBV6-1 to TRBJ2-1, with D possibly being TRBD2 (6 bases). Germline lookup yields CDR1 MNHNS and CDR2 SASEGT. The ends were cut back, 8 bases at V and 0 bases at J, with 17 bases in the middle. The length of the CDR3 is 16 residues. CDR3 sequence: CASRGGPTSSYNEQFF. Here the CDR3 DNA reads TGTGCCAGCCGTGGAGGGCCTACCAGCTCCTACAATGAGCAGTTCTTC.

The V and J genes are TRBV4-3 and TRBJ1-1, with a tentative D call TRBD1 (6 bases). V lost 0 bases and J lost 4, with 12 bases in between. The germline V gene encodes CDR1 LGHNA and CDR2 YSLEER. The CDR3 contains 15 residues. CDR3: CASSQEGGRGTEAFF. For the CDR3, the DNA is TGCGCCAGCAGCCAAGAAGGGGGACGGGGCACTGAAGCTTTCTTT.

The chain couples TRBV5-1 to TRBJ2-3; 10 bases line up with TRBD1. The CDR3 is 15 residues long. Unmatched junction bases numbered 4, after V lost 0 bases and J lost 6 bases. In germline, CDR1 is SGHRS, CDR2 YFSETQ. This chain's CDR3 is CASSLGGTGADTQYF. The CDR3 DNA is TGCGCCAGCAGCTTGGGGGGGACAGGGGCTGATACGCAGTATTTT. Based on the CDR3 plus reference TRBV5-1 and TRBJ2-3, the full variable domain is KAGVTQTPRYLIKTRGQQVTLSCSPISGHRSVSWYQQTPGQGLQFLFEYFSETQRNKGNFPGRFSGRQFSNSRSEMNVSTLELGDSALYLCASSLGGTGADTQYFGPGTRLTVL.

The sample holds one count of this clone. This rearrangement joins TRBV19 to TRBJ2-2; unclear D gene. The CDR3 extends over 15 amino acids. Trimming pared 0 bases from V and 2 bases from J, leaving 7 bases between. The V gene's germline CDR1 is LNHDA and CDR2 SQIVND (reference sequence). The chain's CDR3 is CASSIDRSNTGELFF. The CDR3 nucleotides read TGTGCCAGTAGTATAGATAGATCCAACACCGGGGAGCTGTTTTTT.

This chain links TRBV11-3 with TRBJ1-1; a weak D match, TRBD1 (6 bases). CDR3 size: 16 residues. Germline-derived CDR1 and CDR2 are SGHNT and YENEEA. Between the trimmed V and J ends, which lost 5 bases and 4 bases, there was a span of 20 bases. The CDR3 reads CASSRTGWGLVTEAFF. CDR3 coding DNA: TGTGCCAGCAGCCGAACCGGGTGGGGGCTGGTCACTGAAGCTTTCTTT.

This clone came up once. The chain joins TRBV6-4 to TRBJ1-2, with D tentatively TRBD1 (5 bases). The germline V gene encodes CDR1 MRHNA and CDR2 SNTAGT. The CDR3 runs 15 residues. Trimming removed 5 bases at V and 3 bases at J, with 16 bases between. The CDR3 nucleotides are TGTGCCAGCAGTCAAGCGATAGGGGACTACTATGGCTACACCTTC. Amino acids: CASSQAIGDYYGYTF.